This T cell receptor beta chain stems from a study of memory CD4+ T cells and cytomegalovirus serostatus. Study-wide findings and caveats: CD4+ memory repertoires contained about 40% of the roughly 150 reported CMV TCRbeta sequences. The CMV-associated TCR signature appears largely within the CD4+ memory repertoire.

The sort gate was single viable CD3+CD4+CD8-CD45RO+ cells for memory CD4+ T cells. This clone was detected only a few times. What it binds is unknown. Original analysis: Out-of-frame sequences were removed, leaving 2 million to 2.5 million distinct TCRbeta sequences. The data were produced by immunoSEQ multiplex PCR, yet TCRdb's version contains in-frame clones alone and is incomplete. D and trimming come from the DNA, and the V and J calls and clone size come from that table. Seen here are 58,000 or so clones, 70% to 85% observed once, and the top ten hold 2% to 3%. V lost 4 bases and J lost 3; bases outside the gene matches: 5. The length of the CDR3 is 14 residues. Germline assignment: CDR1 SEHNR and CDR2 FQNEAQ (reference sequence).

This clonotype originated in an adult in good health and CMV-seropositive. This sequence joins TRBV7-9 and TRBJ2-5, with 7 bases fitting TRBD2. The sample comprised memory CD4+ T cells from blood. CDR3 residues: CASSSSGGEETQYF. In nucleotides, the CDR3 is TGTGCCAGCAGCTCAAGTGGGGGGGAAGAGACCCAGTACTTC.